Detailed here is one T cell receptor beta chain. These data belong to a study of blood T cell repertoires in COVID-19. For the study at large: Spain, Italy and the United States supplied samples that represented acute and convalescent COVID-19. The analysed material was cDNA or gDNA that came from T cells, B-cell-depleted T cells, or PBMCs.

V lost 5 bases, J lost 7 bases, and 4 bases stayed unmatched. The CDR3 covers 12 residues. CDR1 and CDR2 (germline): SEHNR, FQNEAQ (reference sequence). Per the authors' pipeline: Estimated nucleated cell counts came from reference gene primer amplification. Profiled with immunoSEQ multiplex PCR; TCRdb holds only in-frame clones, not every one. From that table come the V and J calls and clone size; the DNA was used to work out D and trimming. Of more than 120,000 clones in the sample, about 85% were seen once. The V gene is TRBV7-9, the J gene TRBJ2-5; 7 bases are a match to TRBD1. This TCR derives from a human donor with acute or convalescent COVID-19. The donor label of this sample is uncertain. Source material: peripheral blood. In DNA, the CDR3 is TGTGCCAGCAGCCGACAGGGTGGGACCCAGTACTTC. Its protein product is CASSRQGGTQYF.